The 31 T cell receptor beta chains in this list originate from one sample, sequenced in a study of T cells after yellow fever vaccination. Using its own MiXCR run on the 5' RACE reads, TCRdb lists one record per CDR3 protein. This table has 5,000 or so distinct CDR3 sequences, 5.5% to 7% appearing once. Sequencing was performed on PBMCs, either bulk or a sorted T-cell subset (CD4+, CD8+, memory, or dextramer-sorted; not recorded which), taken approximately 16 days after the first yellow fever vaccination. These receptor sequences come from a man aged 18 to 29 who received the YFV17D yellow fever vaccine.

The table lists this clonotype with many counts. The chain combines TRBV7-9 with TRBJ2-1; 8 bases line up with TRBD1. In germline, CDR1 is SEHNR, CDR2 FQNEAQ (reference sequence). The CDR3 consists of 12 residues. J was trimmed by 15 bases and V by 1 base; bases with no gene match: 5. DNA for the CDR3: TGTGCCAGCAGCTTAGATGCAGGGGGCCTGTTCTTC. Amino acid sequence: CASSLDAGGLFF.

This clonotype was seen ten or more times. The chain couples TRBV25-1 to TRBJ1-6; no firm D call. The CDR3 spans 15 residues. V was pared by 2 bases and J by 8 bases, with 13 bases between. The germline V gene encodes CDR1 MGHDK and CDR2 SYGVNS. CDR3 in DNA: TGTGCCAGCAGTGAAACCGCCGATCATTATTCACCCCTCCACTTT. It yields the protein CASSETADHYSPLHF.

In its sample, this clonotype ranks as medium-sized (0.01 to 0.1%). This rearrangement joins TRBV4-3 to TRBJ2-7, with TRBD2 as a possible D gene (5 bases). Germline V gene data show CDR1 as LGHNA and CDR2 as YSLEER. CDR3 size: 14 residues. Between the trimmed V and J ends, which lost 4 bases and 3 bases, there was a span of 13 bases. The CDR3 bases are TGCGCCAGCAGCCCCCAGCGAGGAGGCTACGAGCAGTACTTC. This gives the protein CASSPQRGGYEQYF.

Ten or more counts support this clonotype. The chain's CDR3 is CASSTSGTSVYTGELFF. In nucleotides, the CDR3 is TGTGCCAGCAGCACCTCCGGGACTAGCGTTTACACCGGGGAGCTGTTTTTT. This rearrangement joins TRBV7-3 to TRBJ2-2; 10 nucleotides align to TRBD2. Germline loops: CDR1 SGHTA, CDR2 FQGTGA. Trimming at V came to 5 bases and at J to 3 bases, leaving 9 bases not matched to a gene. The CDR3 length is 17 residues.

In its sample, this clonotype was seen many times. The chain recombines TRBV7-6 with TRBJ2-7, with 7 bases lining up with TRBD2. This CDR3 is built from 16 residues. The ends lost 5 bases at V and 3 bases at J; junction bases unmatched: 13. The germline V gene has CDR1 SGHVS and CDR2 FNYEAQ. The CDR3 DNA is TGTGCCAGCAGCCCCGGGGTCCGGACTAGGGACTACGAGCAGTACTTC. Translating gives CASSPGVRTRDYEQYF. The variable domain in full, with the rest retrieved from reference TRBV7-6 and TRBJ2-7, is GAGVSQSPRYKVTKRGQDVALRCDPISGHVSLYWYRQALGQGPEFLTYFNYEAQQDKSGLPNDRFSAERPEGSISTLTIQRTEQRDSAMYRCASSPGVRTRDYEQYFGPGTRLTVT.

This clonotype has ten or more counts. The chain has TRBV11-1 and TRBJ2-7; TRBD1 is a possible D gene (5 bases). V was cut by 5 bases and J by 5 bases, with 13 bases left in between. This CDR3 comprises 13 residues. Per the germline V gene, CDR1 is SGHAT and CDR2 is FQDESV (reference sequence). Here the CDR3 DNA reads TGTGCCAGCAGCGTAACAGGTGCCGACGAGCAGTACTTC. It encodes CASSVTGADEQYF. Full variable domain (remainder filled in from reference TRBV11-1 and TRBJ2-7): EAEVAQSPRYKITEKSQAVAFWCDPISGHATLYWYRQILGQGPELLVQFQDESVVDDSQLPKDRFSAERLKGVDSTLKIQPAELGDSAMYLCASSVTGADEQYFGPGTRLTVT.

This clonotype came up many times. This chain joins TRBV7-9 and TRBJ1-3; unclear D gene. The CDR3 runs to 15 residues. Germline V gene lookup returns CDR1 SEHNR and CDR2 FQNEAQ (reference sequence). V was cut by 5 bases and J by 0 bases, with 11 bases left in between. The CDR3 spells CASSRHIPSGNTIYF. The CDR3 DNA sequence: TGTGCCAGCAGCCGTCACATCCCCTCTGGAAACACCATATATTTT. The entire variable domain, with the rest obtained from reference TRBV7-9 and TRBJ1-3, is as follows: DTGVSQNPRHKITKRGQNVTFRCDPISEHNRLYWYRQTLGQGPEFLTYFQNEAQLEKSRLLSDRFSAERPKGSFSTLEIQRTEQGDSAMYLCASSRHIPSGNTIYFGEGSWLTVV.

This clonotype has a count of ten or more. This rearrangement joins TRBV4-3 to TRBJ2-3, with D perhaps TRBD1 or TRBD2 (6 bases each). The length of the CDR3 is 16 residues. The V end lost 3 bases, the J end lost 4 bases, and 17 bases lay between the germline ends. Germline V gene sequence: CDR1 LGHNA, CDR2 YSLEER. The CDR3 loop is CASSHRAGQGPDTQYF. The DNA of the CDR3 is TGCGCCAGCAGCCACAGGGCGGGGCAGGGGCCAGATACGCAGTATTTT.

This clonotype was seen repeatedly, ten times or more. V gene TRBV12-3 or TRBV12-4 combines with J gene TRBJ1-2, with D possibly matching TRBD1 (5 bases). V was shortened by 7 bases and J by 4 bases, with 16 bases between the two germline ends. CDR3 length: 14 residues. The CDR3 region is CASTDRGNSYGYTF. The CDR3 DNA follows: TGTGCCAGCACCGACAGAGGGAACTCCTATGGCTACACCTTC.

This rearrangement joins TRBV27 to TRBJ2-1; the match to TRBD1 covers 8 bases. The CDR3 covers 18 residues. After removal of 5 bases from V and 2 bases from J, the junction contained 14 bases not matched to a gene. CDR1 and CDR2 from the germline V gene are MNHEY and SMNVEV (reference sequence). CDR3 sequence: CASSLRTLTGEPYNEQFF. The CDR3 nucleotides read TGTGCCAGCAGTCTCCGAACGTTGACAGGGGAGCCCTACAATGAGCAGTTCTTC.

This clonotype has at least ten counts. This rearrangement joins TRBV29-1 to TRBJ1-1; the match to TRBD1 covers 9 bases. There are 14 residues in the CDR3. Germline-derived CDR1 and CDR2 are SQVTM and ANQGSEA. Trimming removed 4 bases from V and 4 bases from J; junction bases left unmatched: 7. The CDR3 DNA reads TGCAGCGTTGCCCATACAGGGGGCGGCACTGAAGCTTTCTTT. Translated: CSVAHTGGGTEAFF.

This clonotype was recorded many times. V usage is TRBV12-3 or TRBV12-4 and J usage is TRBJ2-2, with D perhaps matching TRBD1 (5 bases). This CDR3 is built from 14 residues. The ends were cut back, 4 bases at V and 5 bases at J, with 11 bases in the middle. The CDR3 protein is CASSYQGWTGELFF. In nucleotides, the CDR3 is TGTGCCAGCAGTTATCAGGGTTGGACCGGGGAGCTGTTTTTT.

In this sample, this clonotype turned up many times. V gene TRBV6-5 combines with J gene TRBJ2-1; tentatively, D is TRBD2 (6 bases). CDR3 length: 15 amino acids. V was cut by 6 bases and J by 5 bases, with 17 bases left in between. Germline CDR1 is MNHEY and CDR2 is SVGAGI. The CDR3 coding sequence is TGTGCCAGCAGACCCCCGGGGGAGCGGGACAATGAGCAGTTCTTC. Translating gives CASRPPGERDNEQFF.

This clonotype has at least ten counts. The rearrangement links TRBV3-1 to TRBJ1-2; D gene ambiguous. V shed 0 bases and J shed 1 base, with 9 bases lying between them. Per the germline V gene, CDR1 is LGHDT and CDR2 is YNNKEL (reference sequence). The CDR3 consists of 15 residues. CDR3 DNA sequence: TGTGCCAGCAGCCAAGAGAAGATTCTTAACTATGGCTACACCTTC. This sequence encodes CASSQEKILNYGYTF.

This clonotype was recorded many times. The rearrangement joins TRBV3-1 to TRBJ2-1; D is unresolved. The germline V gene encodes CDR1 LGHDT and CDR2 YNNKEL (reference sequence). This CDR3 has 14 residues. Trimming left V 4 bases short and J 4 bases short, with 11 bases between. Written as DNA, the CDR3 is TGTGCCAGCAGCCTCCTTGGCGAGTACAATGAGCAGTTCTTC. Translated: CASSLLGEYNEQFF.

This clonotype was seen at least ten times. The chain uses TRBV21-1 and TRBJ1-6; the table's D gene call, TRBD1, was not cross checked with the DNA. TRBV21-1 is a documented pseudogene. The CDR3 sequence is 14 residues long. In DNA, the CDR3 is TGTGCCAGCAGCAAGGACAGGGAAGGTTCACCCCTCCACTTT. Translating it yields CASSKDREGSPLHF.

This clonotype has a count of ten or more. The chain uses TRBV5-6 and TRBJ1-5; 7 bases fit TRBD1. CDR3 length: 14 amino acids. J was trimmed by 6 bases and V by 0 bases; bases with no gene match: 3. Germline V gives CDR1 SGHDT, CDR2 YYEEEE. The CDR3, as DNA: TGTGCCAGCAGCTTGGGACAGGGTGGTCAGCCCCAGCATTTT. Its protein product is CASSLGQGGQPQHF.

This clonotype was counted at least ten times. The rearrangement links TRBV20-1 to TRBJ1-1; a possible D gene is TRBD1 (5 bases). The germline V gene has CDR1 DFQATT and CDR2 SNEGSKA (reference sequence). This CDR3 has 12 amino acids. V gave up 3 bases and J gave up 1 base, with 6 bases separating them. In DNA form, the CDR3 reads TGCAGTGCTAGTGGGGGGAACACTGAAGCTTTCTTT. Translating gives CSASGGNTEAFF.

The table lists this clonotype with many counts. V usage is TRBV7-2 and J usage is TRBJ1-2, with a tentative D call TRBD1 (6 bases). CDR1 and CDR2 (germline): SGHTA, FQGNSA. Trimming cost V 5 bases and J 2 bases, with 12 bases left between them. This CDR3 has 14 amino acids. The CDR3: CASSMDSTNYGYTF. For the CDR3, the DNA is TGTGCCAGCAGCATGGACAGTACAAACTATGGCTACACCTTC.

This clonotype was seen ten or more times. The chain couples TRBV7-8 to TRBJ2-3, with TRBD2 identical over 7 bases. Germline CDR1 is SGHVS and CDR2 is FQNEAQ. V gave up 0 bases and J gave up 0 bases; unmatched junction bases: 3. This CDR3 comprises 16 residues. The CDR3 reads CASSLAPGGSTDTQYF. As DNA, the CDR3 is TGTGCCAGCAGCTTAGCGCCGGGGGGAAGCACAGATACGCAGTATTTT.

In its sample, this clonotype was seen many times. V is TRBV19 and J is TRBJ1-1; D perhaps matches TRBD1 (5 bases). Germline values: CDR1 LNHDA, CDR2 SQIVND (reference sequence). V shed 4 bases and J shed 0 bases, with 15 bases lying between them. This CDR3 region has 16 residues. CDR3 bases: TGTGCCAGTAGTAGAGCAGGGAGAACCATGAACACTGAAGCTTTCTTT. Residues: CASSRAGRTMNTEAFF.

In its sample, this clonotype ranks as medium-sized. V is TRBV3-1 and J is TRBJ2-5; D is perhaps TRBD2 (6 bases). V was shortened by 1 base and J by 2 bases, with 17 bases between the two germline ends. The CDR3 runs to 17 residues. Germline V gene lookup returns CDR1 LGHDT and CDR2 YNNKEL (reference sequence). The CDR3 sequence: CASSQVVIAVSQETQYF. DNA for the CDR3: TGTGCCAGCAGCCAAGTAGTGATAGCGGTGTCACAAGAGACCCAGTACTTC.

This clonotype occurred many times. The genes are TRBV5-1 and TRBJ2-4, with D unresolved. V was clipped by 0 bases and J by 6 bases, with 7 bases between them. Germline CDR1 SGHRS, CDR2 YFSETQ. This CDR3 comprises 13 residues. CDR3 region: CASSLGWTNIQYF. DNA of the CDR3: TGCGCCAGCAGCTTGGGTTGGACAAACATTCAGTACTTC. The full variable domain, in which reference TRBV5-1 and TRBJ2-4 provide the parts outside the CDR3, is KAGVTQTPRYLIKTRGQQVTLSCSPISGHRSVSWYQQTPGQGLQFLFEYFSETQRNKGNFPGRFSGRQFSNSRSEMNVSTLELGDSALYLCASSLGWTNIQYFGAGTRLSVL.

This clonotype was picked up many times. CDR3 protein: CASSSGQVYGYTF. CDR3 DNA sequence: TGTGCCAGCAGTTCGGGACAGGTCTATGGCTACACCTTC. The chain couples TRBV12-3 or TRBV12-4 to TRBJ1-2, with TRBD1 matching 8 bases. This CDR3 is 13 amino acids long. After removal of 4 bases from V and 4 bases from J, the junction contained 2 bases not matched to a gene.

This clonotype has ten or more counts. The V and J genes are TRBV7-2 and TRBJ1-5; D possibly corresponds to TRBD1 (5 bases). This CDR3 has 14 residues. CDR1 is SGHTA and CDR2 is FQGNSA in the germline V gene. Trimming shortened V by 6 bases and J by 4 bases, and 13 bases separated the two germline ends. The CDR3 sequence is CASRPGGGNQPQHF. CDR3 DNA: TGTGCCAGCAGGCCGGGGGGTGGAAATCAGCCCCAGCATTTT.

Ten or more counts support this clonotype. The V and J genes are TRBV5-1 and TRBJ2-5; perhaps TRBD2 as D (6 bases). The CDR3 is 13 amino acids. Germline loops: CDR1 SGHRS, CDR2 YFSETQ. V was shortened by 4 bases and J by 2 bases, with 9 bases between the two germline ends. The CDR3 bases are TGCGCCAGCAGCCCGACTAGTCAAGAGACCCAGTACTTC. It specifies CASSPTSQETQYF.

Comments on this clonotype: A clone one base away is much larger, so this may be a read error. V is TRBV20-1 and J is TRBJ1-3, with D maybe TRBD1 (5 bases). CDR3 length: 17 amino acids. Germline V gives CDR1 DFQATT, CDR2 SNEGSKA (reference sequence). DNA of the CDR3: TGCAGTGCTAGAAACCCGGGGGTGCTTTCCTCTGGAAACACCATGTATTTT. Its protein product is CSARNPGVLSSGNTMYF.

This clonotype has a count of ten or more. V and J are TRBV3-1 and TRBJ1-1, with unresolved D. This CDR3 has 14 residues. CDR1 and CDR2 (germline): LGHDT, YNNKEL (reference sequence). Between the trimmed V and J ends, which lost 3 bases and 1 base, there was a span of 9 bases. In nucleotides, the CDR3 is TGTGCCAGCAGCCACCCCGCATGGAACACTGAAGCTTTCTTT. It translates to CASSHPAWNTEAFF.

This clonotype has more than one count but fewer than ten. This chain uses TRBV27 with TRBJ2-7, with a tentative D call TRBD1 (6 bases). CDR1 and CDR2 (germline): MNHEY, SMNVEV (reference sequence). The ends were cut back, 6 bases at V and 3 bases at J, with 21 bases in the middle. The CDR3 spans 16 residues. The CDR3 sequence: CASSGPRGDWCYEQYV. Here the CDR3 DNA reads TGTGCCAGCAGCGGCCCCAGGGGTGATTGGTGCTACGAGCAGTACGTC.

This clonotype showed up many times. The genes are TRBV7-2 and TRBJ2-7, with 9 bases matching TRBD1. The CDR3 sequence is 14 residues long. CDR1 is SGHTA and CDR2 is FQGNSA in the germline V gene. V gave up 5 bases and J gave up 7 bases; unmatched junction bases: 9. The CDR3, as DNA: TGTGCCAGCAGCCCAACAGGGGGCCCACGAGAGCAGTACTTC. Its protein is CASSPTGGPREQYF. Complete variable domain (other parts from reference TRBV7-2 and TRBJ2-7): GAGVSQSPSNKVTEKGKDVELRCDPISGHTALYWYRQSLGQGLEFLIYFQGNSAPDKSGLPSDRFSAERTGGSVSTLTIQRTQQEDSAVYLCASSPTGGPREQYFGPGTRLTVT.

This clonotype was recorded many times. The chain uses TRBV18 and TRBJ2-1; TRBD2 matches 10 bases. In germline, CDR1 is KGHSH, CDR2 LQKENI. This CDR3 has 18 residues. V lost 3 bases to trimming and J lost 3 bases; unmatched junction nucleotides: 11. Here the CDR3 reads CASSPSGGSPIIYNEQFF. As DNA, the CDR3 is TGTGCCAGCTCACCTAGCGGGGGGAGTCCAATCATCTACAATGAGCAGTTCTTC.